Listed here are 5 T cell receptor beta chains from one sample, sequenced in a study of T cell repertoires in cytomegalovirus infection. Their cognate antigens are unknown. TCRdb independently ran MiXCR on the reads; one entry per CDR3 protein. The table includes some 940,000 distinct CDR3 sequences, about a third detected once. Sequenced here: cultured CD8+ T cells from PBMCs, sampled from culture after CMV antigen stimulation. Receptors originate from a human donor in good health (CMV status not recorded). Some clones in this sample may be carry-over from other donors' samples.

The chain couples TRBV11-2 to TRBJ1-1; perhaps TRBD1 as D (6 bases). The CDR3 sequence is 15 residues long. Trimming took off 1 base at V and 3 bases at J, with 12 bases between the two ends. Germline assignment: CDR1 SGHAT and CDR2 FQNNGV. The CDR3 region has the DNA TGTGCCAGCAGCTTAGGGGGGGGCGATCACACTGAAGCTTTCTTT. Its translation: CASSLGGGDHTEAFF.

This clonotype was detected only a few times. The chain recombines TRBV19 with TRBJ2-5, with TRBD1 matching 9 bases. V trimming: 5 bases; J trimming: 1 base; junction bases outside the gene matches: 5. The germline gives CDR1 LNHDA, CDR2 SQIVND (reference sequence). The CDR3 covers 15 residues. This chain's CDR3 is CASSSLTGGQETQYF. The CDR3 nucleotides are TGTGCCAGTAGTTCCCTGACAGGGGGCCAAGAGACCCAGTACTTC. Full variable domain (rest looked up from reference TRBV19 and TRBJ2-5): DGGITQSPKYLFRKEGQNVTLSCEQNLNHDAMYWYRQDPGQGLRLIYYSQIVNDFQKGDIAEGYSVSREKKESFPLTVTSAQKNPTAFYLCASSSLTGGQETQYFGPGTRLLVL.

This clonotype was seen more than once but under ten times. The chain recombines TRBV14 with TRBJ1-1; TRBD1 might be the D (6 bases). Deletions cut 0 bases from V and 0 bases from J, with 11 bases between. CDR1 and CDR2 (germline): SGHDN, FVKESK. The CDR3 extends over 16 amino acids. The CDR3 loop is CASSQEWTDMNTEAFF. CDR3 DNA: TGTGCCAGCAGCCAAGAGTGGACAGACATGAACACTGAAGCTTTCTTT.

Regarding this clonotype: Just one base apart from a much larger clone, this may be a read error. V gene TRBV7-2 combines with J gene TRBJ2-7; D gene uncertain. The CDR3 is 14 amino acids. Germline-derived CDR1 and CDR2 are SGHTA and FQGNSA. The CDR3 DNA sequence: TGTGCCAGCAGCTTAGCGCCCGGATTCTACGAGCGGTACGTC. Protein sequence: CASSLAPGFYERYV.

This clonotype was counted only a few times. The V call is TRBV7-3, the J call TRBJ2-1, with 12 positions matching TRBD2. The CDR3 has 16 residues. The V segment lost 4 bases and the J segment 6 bases; nucleotides outside the gene matches: 7. Germline V gives CDR1 SGHTA, CDR2 FQGTGA. DNA for the CDR3: TGTGCCAGCAGCTCCTACGGACTAGCGGGGCCCAATGAGCAGTTCTTC. This gives the protein CASSSYGLAGPNEQFF.